Listed below are T cell receptor beta chains from one sample, sequenced in a study of OX40 agonist ivuxolimab in advanced cancers. Generated by immunoSEQ multiplex PCR, the TCRdb table keeps only in-frame clones and is missing some. The data contain 35,000 to 45,000 clones, about 82% of them singletons. Sequences were derived from CD4+ or CD8+ T cells sorted from blood, sampled in a trial of the OX40 agonist ivuxolimab. Receptor source: an adult with an advanced solid tumor such as melanoma, head and neck, liver or kidney cancer. Each CDR3 is given with its conserved first and last residue. The D gene is left open where the match is weak.

d_gene	v_gene	j_gene	CDR3aa
TRBD2	TRBV9	TRBJ2-3	CASSVGSTSGYTDTQYF
-	TRBV9	TRBJ2-5	CASSPPPGEMYQETQYF
-	TRBV7-9	TRBJ1-2	CASSLGGPSYGYTF
-	TRBV7-2	TRBJ2-3	CASSYSFVTDTQYF
-	TRBV28	TRBJ2-5	CASSSPTGLGGETQYF
TRBD1	TRBV10-3	TRBJ1-2	CAISRRGRDPGYGYTF
TRBD1	TRBV2	TRBJ1-1	CASSQTGEDYTEAFF
-	TRBV4-1	TRBJ2-2	CASSQDPYTGELFF
TRBD1	TRBV4-1	TRBJ2-1	CASSQDPRQGRTYNEQFF
-	TRBV7-6	TRBJ1-2	CASSLGPGAYGYTF
-	TRBV28	TRBJ2-5	CASSLVRDGGPFLDF
-	TRBV6-5	TRBJ2-4	CASSSGDQNIQYF
-	TRBV28	TRBJ1-2	CASSLTFYGYTF
TRBD1	TRBV11-2	TRBJ1-2	CASSRTGGDGYTF
TRBD2	TRBV7-8	TRBJ2-3	CASSLRTSGGVDTQYF
TRBD2	TRBV4-1	TRBJ2-1	CASRLTGTSGGGNEQFF
-	TRBV27	TRBJ2-1	CASSFGGRDEQFF
-	TRBV12-5	TRBJ2-7	CASGLGGYEQYF
-	TRBV21-1	TRBJ2-7	CASSKGAPGVPYEQYF
-	TRBV6-5	TRBJ2-1	CASSYSLGSEQFF
-	TRBV27	TRBJ2-3	CASSTSPRRITDTQYF
TRBD2	TRBV19	TRBJ2-5	CASSKRGGLETQYF
-	TRBV4-3	TRBJ1-2	CASSQNLGTGIYGYTF
-	TRBV7-9	TRBJ2-7	CASSYSLGYEQYF
TRBD1	TRBV5-4	TRBJ1-6	CASSLTGQGDNSPLHF
TRBD2	TRBV10-3	TRBJ2-1	CAISVRLAGDPRDEQFF
TRBD1	TRBV5-4	TRBJ1-1	CASSFTGGSTEAFF
TRBD1	TRBV19	TRBJ1-1	CASEGQGWRTEAFF
-	TRBV29-1	TRBJ2-2	CSVEVQQGFTGELFF
-	TRBV19	TRBJ1-4	CATRTGAEGEKLFF
-	TRBV27	TRBJ2-1	CASSLSNYNEQFF
TRBD2	TRBV5-8	TRBJ2-3	CASSWTSGKLTDTQYF
-	TRBV28	TRBJ1-1	CASSVRGTEAFF
-	TRBV19	TRBJ1-1	CASSISSSNTEAFF
TRBD1	TRBV28	TRBJ2-3	CASSTDRGQHTDTQYF
-	TRBV11-3	TRBJ2-5	CASSLRGSQETQYF
TRBD1	TRBV6-5	TRBJ2-7	CASSPGQGVYEQYF
TRBD2	TRBV11-3	TRBJ2-1	CASSQTWTSGNNEQFF
TRBD2	TRBV4-1	TRBJ2-5	CASSLLAGGQETQYF
-	TRBV25-1	TRBJ1-2	CASSEGPYGYTF
TRBD2	TRBV7-9	TRBJ2-7	CASSLEVASGGFSSYEQYF
TRBD2	TRBV11-2	TRBJ2-1	CASSFRTSGGGFFYNEQFF
TRBD1	TRBV29-1	TRBJ1-4	CSVVGTGPREKLFF
TRBD2	TRBV4-3	TRBJ2-1	CASSQDPAGGREQFF
-	TRBV5-6	TRBJ1-1	CASSSGNTEAFF
TRBD2	TRBV14	TRBJ2-2	CASSQDSASGDTNTGELFF
-	TRBV6-6	TRBJ1-4	CASFHEKLFF